One T cell receptor beta chain is described in this entry. Its antigen is not identified. The assay was immunoSEQ multiplex PCR, and TCRdb's table has in-frame clones only and misses some. The sample consists of about 140,000 clones, 70% to 90% of them appearing once. The record originates from a study of radiation and T cells in renal cell carcinoma. The sample's time point: blood 4 weeks post-SBRT, at nephrectomy. Treatment noted: 15 Gy SBRT to primary tumor, nephrectomy 4 weeks later. Nephrectomy followed 15 Gy stereotactic body radiation by 4 weeks. Study conclusions and caveats: In blood, top tumor clones expanded by 2 weeks, shrinking by 4.

The germline gives CDR1 SGHTA, CDR2 FQGNSA. This CDR3 contains 16 residues. V lost 2 bases, J lost 7 bases, and 11 bases stayed unmatched. Sequences were derived from blood, sampled from a patient whose treatment included radiotherapy and nephrectomy. The chain links TRBV7-2 to TRBJ2-1; TRBD2 aligns across 7 bases. This TCR was sampled from a woman between 45 and 60 years old with renal cell carcinoma. CDR3 in amino acids: CASSLNLGRARNEQFF. The CDR3 DNA reads TGTGCCAGCAGCTTAAATCTAGGGAGGGCCAGGAATGAGCAGTTCTTC.